Listed below are T cell receptor beta chains from one sample, sequenced in a study of neurological immune-mediated disorders. TCRdb re-called the 5' RACE reads through MiXCR, storing one row per CDR3 protein. The sample records over 35,000 distinct CDR3 sequences, roughly an eighth being singletons. Sequenced: PBMCs. These receptors all come from a female donor in good health. Both conserved end residues are part of each CDR3. The D gene is left open where the match is weak. Size values are once, few and many counts, or a class for expanded clones, and some rows have none.

abundance	v_gene	j_gene	d_gene	CDR3aa	CDR3nt
many	TRBV9	TRBJ2-7	TRBD2	CASSVAGAGGPYEQYF	TGTGCCAGCAGCGTAGCTGGAGCGGGAGGGCCCTACGAGCAGTACTTC
many	TRBV5-1	TRBJ2-2	.	CASSPLRGGFDTGELFF	TGCGCCAGCAGCCCCCTGCGGGGTGGATTTGACACCGGGGAGCTGTTTTTT
many	TRBV5-1	TRBJ2-7	TRBD1	CASSFGQGNEQYF	TGCGCCAGCAGCTTTGGACAGGGTAACGAGCAGTACTTC
many	TRBV30	TRBJ2-7	TRBD2	CAWSHPGGGGYEQYF	TGTGCCTGGAGCCACCCGGGGGGCGGGGGGTACGAGCAGTACTTC
.	TRBV20-1	TRBJ1-1	.	CSASTGLNTEAFF	TGCAGTGCGTCGACAGGATTGAACACTGAAGCTTTCTTT
many	TRBV11-1	TRBJ2-6	TRBD1	CASSVGQGVGSGANVLTF	TGTGCCAGCAGCGTCGGACAGGGTGTCGGCTCTGGGGCCAACGTCCTGACTTTC
many	TRBV6-5	TRBJ1-1	.	CASSRNTEAFF	TGTGCCAGCAGTAGGAACACTGAAGCTTTCTTT
many	TRBV5-1	TRBJ1-1	.	CASALGLVQNTEAFF	TGCGCCAGCGCTCTAGGCTTGGTACAAAACACTGAAGCTTTCTTT
many	TRBV9	TRBJ2-2	.	CASSQRVGGGELFF	TGTGCCAGCAGTCAGCGAGTAGGTGGCGGGGAGCTGTTTTTT
many	TRBV12-3/TRBV12-4	TRBJ2-6	.	CASRIRDNFSGANVLTF	TGTGCCAGCAGGATCCGGGACAACTTCTCTGGGGCCAACGTCCTGACTTTC
many	TRBV5-4	TRBJ2-1	.	CASSLKTGRNDEQFF	TGTGCCAGCAGCTTGAAGACGGGAAGAAACGATGAGCAGTTCTTC
.	TRBV6-4	TRBJ2-3	TRBD1	CASSDSTGADTQYF	TGTGCCAGCAGTGACTCGACAGGGGCAGATACGCAGTATTTT
many	TRBV6-5	TRBJ2-2	.	CASRFRGDTGELFF	TGTGCCAGCAGGTTCAGGGGGGACACCGGGGAGCTGTTTTTT
many	TRBV20-1	TRBJ2-7	.	CSAFPWTGSYEQYF	TGCAGTGCTTTCCCCTGGACGGGATCCTACGAGCAGTACTTC
many	TRBV7-9	TRBJ2-1	TRBD1	CASSPGQGVRPSSYNEQFF	TGTGCCAGCAGCCCAGGACAGGGTGTTCGGCCAAGCTCCTACAATGAGCAGTTCTTC
many	TRBV19	TRBJ2-4	TRBD1	CASSSRDRGNIQYF	TGTGCCAGTAGCTCCCGGGACAGGGGGAACATTCAGTACTTC
many	TRBV29-1	TRBJ2-1	.	CSVAGPKGGIETEQFF	TGCAGCGTCGCGGGACCCAAGGGGGGCATCGAGACAGAGCAGTTCTTC
many	TRBV19	TRBJ2-1	.	CASGRGIYNEQFF	TGTGCCAGTGGGCGAGGCATCTACAATGAGCAGTTCTTC
.	TRBV29-1	TRBJ1-2	.	CSVEGGEGYTF	TGCAGCGTTGAAGGAGGGGAAGGCTACACCTTC
many	TRBV18	TRBJ2-3	TRBD2	CASSPTAGEDTQYF	TGTGCCAGCTCACCAACGGCGGGAGAAGATACGCAGTATTTT
many	TRBV5-8	TRBJ1-5	TRBD1	CASSSGPDRPYQPQHF	TGTGCCAGCAGCTCTGGTCCGGACAGGCCATATCAGCCCCAGCATTTT
many	TRBV6-5	TRBJ2-1	.	CASSLERGVHEQFF	TGTGCCAGCAGCCTTGAACGAGGTGTCCATGAGCAGTTCTTC
many	TRBV5-1	TRBJ1-3	.	CASSPRTVGNTIYF	TGCGCCAGCAGCCCGCGGACAGTAGGAAACACCATATATTTT
.	TRBV7-2	TRBJ2-1	TRBD2	CASRPLAGPNNEQFF	TGTGCCAGCAGACCACTAGCGGGACCCAACAATGAGCAGTTCTTC
many	TRBV4-1	TRBJ2-3	TRBD2	CASSQDVGSGGDTQYF	TGCGCCAGCAGCCAAGATGTAGGTAGCGGGGGAGATACGCAGTATTTT
many	TRBV10-3	TRBJ2-3	.	CAISPGTRTDTQYF	TGTGCCATCAGTCCTGGGACTCGCACAGATACGCAGTATTTT
many	TRBV6-6	TRBJ2-3	.	CASSRNSHTDTQYF	TGTGCCAGCAGTAGGAACAGTCACACAGATACGCAGTATTTT
many	TRBV12-3/TRBV12-4	TRBJ1-3	TRBD1	CASSSRQGAGGNTIYF	TGTGCCAGCAGTTCTAGACAGGGGGCAGGTGGAAACACCATATATTTT
many	TRBV6-2/TRBV6-3	TRBJ2-3	.	CASSYPWALRSTDTQYF	TGTGCCAGCAGTTACCCTTGGGCCCTTAGGAGCACAGATACGCAGTATTTT
medium-sized	TRBV20-1	TRBJ2-5	TRBD2	CSARGGGFVQETQYF	TGCAGTGCTAGAGGGGGGGGGTTTGTACAAGAGACCCAGTACTTC
many	TRBV24-1	TRBJ1-5	.	CATSGGQVGQPQHF	TGTGCCACCAGTGGTGGGCAGGTTGGACAGCCCCAGCATTTT
many	TRBV29-1	TRBJ1-1	.	CSVLNTEAFF	TGCAGCGTTTTGAACACTGAAGCTTTCTTT
many	TRBV12-3/TRBV12-4	TRBJ2-5	.	CASSLGPRGETQYF	TGTGCCAGCAGTTTAGGGCCCAGGGGAGAGACCCAGTACTTC
.	TRBV5-1	TRBJ2-1	.	CASKPRGAHNEHFF	TGCGCCAGCAAACCGAGGGGGGCCCACAATGAGCACTTCTTC
many	TRBV4-1	TRBJ2-3	.	CASSQGQELGTDTQYF	TGCGCCAGCAGCCAAGGTCAGGAGCTAGGCACAGATACGCAGTATTTT
few	TRBV6-4	TRBJ2-7	.	CASSDGKGLNEQYF	TGTGCCAGCAGTGACGGAAAAGGACTCAACGAGCAGTACTTC
many	TRBV5-1	TRBJ1-5	.	CASSLSPGDSNQPQHF	TGCGCCAGCAGCTTGAGTCCAGGGGATAGCAATCAGCCCCAGCATTTT
many	TRBV7-2	TRBJ1-5	.	CASSLGPSSNQPQHF	TGTGCCAGCAGCTTAGGCCCAAGTAGCAATCAGCCCCAGCATTTT
many	TRBV20-1	TRBJ2-1	TRBD2	CSARGAGTYNEQFF	TGCAGTGCAAGAGGAGCGGGGACCTACAATGAGCAGTTCTTC
many	TRBV5-1	TRBJ1-2	.	CASSLPRTDNYGYTF	TGCGCCAGCAGCTTGCCCCGGACAGATAACTATGGCTACACCTTC
many	TRBV18	TRBJ2-3	TRBD1	CASSTTLLKTGRETADTQYF	TGTGCCAGCTCAACAACCCTCCTGAAGACAGGGCGCGAGACTGCAGATACGCAGTATTTT
many	TRBV5-1	TRBJ2-1	TRBD2	CASSLGGLAGATDNEQFF	TGCGCCAGCAGCTTGGGGGGACTAGCGGGGGCGACCGACAATGAGCAGTTCTTC
many	TRBV7-6	TRBJ1-1	.	CASGADLNTEAFF	TGTGCCAGCGGGGCAGACCTGAACACTGAAGCTTTCTTT
few	TRBV7-9	TRBJ2-3	TRBD2	CASRTSGGADTQYF	TGTGCCAGCAGAACTAGCGGGGGGGCGGATACGCAGTATTTT
many	TRBV7-9	TRBJ1-1	.	CASSSLTTSVGGTEAFF	TGTGCCAGCAGCTCCCTCACTACCTCCGTCGGGGGCACTGAAGCTTTCTTT
.	TRBV28	TRBJ1-2	.	CATTLSEGGYTF	TGTGCCACCACACTCTCCGAGGGTGGCTACACCTTC
many	TRBV5-1	TRBJ1-3	TRBD1	CASSNGGQGIFSGNTIYF	TGCGCCAGCAGTAATGGCGGACAGGGGATCTTCTCTGGAAACACCATATATTTT
many	TRBV6-2/TRBV6-3	TRBJ2-7	.	CASSFPTSEQYF	TGTGCCAGCAGTTTTCCGACATCCGAGCAGTACTTC
many	TRBV5-1	TRBJ1-6	.	CASSFGTKNSPLHF	TGCGCCAGCAGCTTCGGGACGAAAAATTCACCCCTCCACTTT
many	TRBV12-3/TRBV12-4	TRBJ2-5	.	CASSFAMGETQYF	TGTGCCAGCAGTTTTGCCATGGGGGAGACCCAGTACTTC
many	TRBV20-1	TRBJ1-5	TRBD1	CSATIPGTGVNQPQHF	TGCAGTGCCACGATCCCCGGGACAGGGGTCAATCAGCCCCAGCATTTT
many	TRBV5-1	TRBJ1-1	.	CASSFDPARSNTEAFF	TGCGCCAGCAGCTTTGACCCGGCGAGGTCGAACACTGAAGCTTTCTTT
.	TRBV28	TRBJ1-1	.	CASVVGARGTEAFF	TGTGCCAGCGTGGTGGGGGCCAGGGGCACGGAAGCTTTCTTT
.	TRBV7-9	TRBJ2-7	.	CASNQGPQYEQNF	TGTGCCAGCAACCAGGGCCCTCAGTACGAGCAGAACTTC
many	TRBV12-3/TRBV12-4	TRBJ1-4	.	CASSLLWGVGEKLFF	TGTGCCAGCAGTTTATTATGGGGAGTAGGTGAAAAACTGTTTTTT
many	TRBV12-3/TRBV12-4	TRBJ2-5	.	CASSRTEVQETQYF	TGTGCCAGCAGCCGGACTGAGGTCCAAGAGACCCAGTACTTC
many	TRBV7-2	TRBJ2-1	.	CASSVTVRDEQFF	TGTGCCAGCAGCGTAACAGTTCGGGATGAGCAGTTCTTC